This TCR beta chain was captured by sequencing in a study of T-cell reconstitution after alpha-beta-depleted transplantation in children. This sample's TCRbeta library carried unique molecular identifier barcodes. TCRdb itself ran the PCR reads through MiXCR, one entry per CDR3 protein. The data contain about 200,000 distinct CDR3 sequences, roughly 14% of them singletons. The V gene lost 4 bases and the J gene lost 4 bases, with 20 bases spanning the gap. Looked up from germline, CDR1 is MGHRA and CDR2 is YSYEKL. The length of the CDR3 is 16 residues. The material sequenced was PBMCs from the stem cell graft donor, taken from the stem cell graft. The sequence came from a human donor who donated a stem cell graft to a child with acute lymphoblastic leukemia. V is TRBV4-1 and J is TRBJ2-7; tentatively, D is TRBD1 or TRBD2 (5 bases each). The CDR3 is CASSPVWGRRSYEQYF. The CDR3 nucleotides are TGCGCCAGCAGCCCGGTCTGGGGCAGGAGGTCGTACGAGCAGTACTTC.